This TCR beta chain was observed in a study of beta chain features in type 1 diabetes. General observations from the study: Shorter TCRB CDR3s, moderately but significantly so, were found in Type 1 diabetes patients in all four CD4+ subsets. There were fewer insertions and more deletions at the VDJ junctions of type 1 diabetes patients.

The investigators reverse transcribed all of the isolated RNA, so they sequenced expressed TCRB transcripts. Libraries were prepared by immunoSEQ multiplex PCR; TCRdb keeps only in-frame clonotypes and omits some of them. The sample includes 600,000 or so clones, roughly 12% of them seen just once. Once sorted, every population was more than 95% pure. This clone was picked up a small number of times. What it binds is not known. This clonotype was obtained from a man aged 25-40 years with type 1 diabetes. Material: naive CD4+ T cells from blood.

The CDR3 DNA reads as TGCGCCAGCAGCCTCCGGCTGGGCGATGAGCAGTTCTTC. Residues: CASSLRLGDEQFF. The rearrangement links TRBV4-3 to TRBJ2-1; no firm D call. In germline, CDR1 is LGHNA, CDR2 YSLEER. The CDR3 runs to 13 residues. V was pared by 4 bases and J by 8 bases, with 12 bases between.